This T cell receptor beta chain was recovered during a study of graft-versus-host responses after intestinal transplantation. CDR3 length equals 13 residues. Germline V gene lookup returns CDR1 MNHNS and CDR2 SASEGT. V gave up 6 bases and J gave up 7 bases; unmatched junction bases: 9. Study-wide results and caveats: Circulating GvH clones peaking coincided with falling HvG clones soon after transplant. GvH clonotypes were identified within recipient marrow, with a subset emerging first in ileum or blood.

Only in-frame clones appear in the TCRdb table, and some are missing; sequencing was by immunoSEQ multiplex PCR. The table includes around 110,000 clones, 90% detected once. Concerning this clone: The antigen is undetermined.

This receptor was identified in a human donor who received an intestinal transplant. Here the sequenced sample was unstimulated CD4+ T cells sorted from spleen or lymph node cells, taken before intestinal transplant. The chain is built from TRBV6-1 and TRBJ2-7, with 7 bases that match TRBD1. The CDR3 coding sequence is TGTGCCAGCAGAGTGACAGGGTTGTTGGAGCAGTACTTC. The encoded protein is CASRVTGLLEQYF.